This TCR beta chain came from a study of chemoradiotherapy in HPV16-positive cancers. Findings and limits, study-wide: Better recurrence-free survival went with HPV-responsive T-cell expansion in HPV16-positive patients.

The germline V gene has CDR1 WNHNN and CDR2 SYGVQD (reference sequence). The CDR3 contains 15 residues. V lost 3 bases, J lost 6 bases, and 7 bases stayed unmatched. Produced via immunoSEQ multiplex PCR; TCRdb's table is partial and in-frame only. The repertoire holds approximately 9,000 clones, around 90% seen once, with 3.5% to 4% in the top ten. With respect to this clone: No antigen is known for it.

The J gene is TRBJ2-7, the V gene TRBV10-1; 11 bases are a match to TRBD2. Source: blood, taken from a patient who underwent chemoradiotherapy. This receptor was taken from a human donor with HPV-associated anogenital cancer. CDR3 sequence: CASSELAGVPSEQYF. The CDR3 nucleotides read TGCGCCAGCAGTGAACTAGCGGGAGTCCCGAGCGAGCAGTACTTC.